This TCR beta chain came from a study of shared clonotypes between healthy human individuals. Selected positively for CCR7 and CD45RO-negative, naive CD8 cells excluded terminally differentiated effector memory CD45RA+ cells. The CDR3 consists of 13 residues. The ends were cut back, 4 bases at V and 8 bases at J, with 13 bases in the middle. Per the germline V gene, CDR1 is SGHRS and CDR2 is YFSETQ. This clone came up once. Clones were sequenced by immunoSEQ multiplex PCR, and TCRdb holds only the in-frame ones, with some missing. Of roughly 2.1 million clones detected, more than 85% appear once; the ten largest clones hold more than 1.5%.

This TCR was recovered from a man between 18 and 29 years old in good health. Some clones in this sample may be carry-over from other donors' samples. V and J are TRBV5-1 and TRBJ2-1; maybe TRBD2 (5 bases). The sample taken for sequencing was naive CD8+ T cells from PBMCs. The CDR3 loop reads CASSQGLKDEQFF. Here the CDR3 DNA reads TGCGCCAGCAGCCAAGGACTCAAGGATGAGCAGTTCTTC.